These 27 T cell receptor beta chains originate from one sample sequenced in a study of blood T cell repertoires in COVID-19. The method was immunoSEQ multiplex PCR; TCRdb's version includes in-frame clones alone and lacks a portion of them. The sample holds roughly 150,000 clones, more than 90% seen once. Source material: peripheral blood. These receptors all come from a man in his 60s with active or convalescent COVID-19.

The chain carries TRBV11-3 and TRBJ1-3; D gene unclear. Trimming removed 9 bases from V and 6 bases from J, with 9 bases in between. The germline V gene has CDR1 SGHNT and CDR2 YENEEA. The CDR3 runs 11 residues. The CDR3 DNA reads TGTGCCAGACAACTAATAAACACCATATATTTT. Translating gives CARQLINTIYF.

This chain links TRBV7-9 with TRBJ1-1; 7 bases line up with TRBD1. The germline V gene has CDR1 SEHNR and CDR2 FQNEAQ (reference sequence). V shed 5 bases, J shed 0 bases, and the junction held 9 bases outside the gene matches. This CDR3 spans 16 amino acids. DNA for the CDR3: TGTGCCAGCAGCCTCCGGGACAGCGATATGAACACTGAAGCTTTCTTT. Protein sequence: CASSLRDSDMNTEAFF.

This clone has just one count. The genes are TRBV5-1 and TRBJ2-5, with 12 bases lining up with TRBD2. Germline V gene data show CDR1 as SGHRS and CDR2 as YFSETQ. Losses at the gene ends were 2 bases for V and 4 bases for J; bases not matched to a gene: 6. The CDR3 has 16 amino acids. For the CDR3, the DNA is TGCGCCAGCAGCTTTGGTGCGGGACTAGCGGGAGAGACCCAGTACTTC. Amino acid sequence: CASSFGAGLAGETQYF. Drawing the rest from reference TRBV5-1 and TRBJ2-5, the complete variable domain is KAGVTQTPRYLIKTRGQQVTLSCSPISGHRSVSWYQQTPGQGLQFLFEYFSETQRNKGNFPGRFSGRQFSNSRSEMNVSTLELGDSALYLCASSFGAGLAGETQYFGPGTRLLVL.

This sequence joins TRBV2 and TRBJ1-5; the D is unclear. This CDR3 contains 13 residues. The germline gives CDR1 SNHLY, CDR2 FYNNEI. The germline V and J ends were trimmed by 10 bases and 2 bases, with 12 bases remaining between them. The chain's CDR3 is CATSGTGNQPQHF. In nucleotides, the CDR3 is TGTGCCACCTCGGGTACGGGCAATCAGCCCCAGCATTTT.

The chain uses TRBV12-5 and TRBJ2-3; TRBD2 agrees at 7 bases. Germline assignment: CDR1 LGHNT and CDR2 FRNRAP. The CDR3 contains 13 residues. Trimming at V came to 6 bases and at J to 2 bases, leaving 2 bases not matched to a gene. The CDR3 protein is CASGRESTDTQYF. The CDR3 DNA follows: TGTGCTAGTGGGCGGGAGTCCACAGATACGCAGTATTTT.

The genes are TRBV7-6 and TRBJ2-5; 9 bases fit TRBD2. Germline trimming cut 3 bases from V and 2 bases from J; bases unmatched to any gene: 7. The CDR3 loop spans 16 amino acids. Per germline, CDR1 SGHVS and CDR2 FNYEAQ. CDR3 DNA: TGTGCCAGCAGCTTCAGGACTAGCGAAATTCAAGAGACCCAGTACTTC. Protein: CASSFRTSEIQETQYF.

The chain combines TRBV7-2 with TRBJ1-5; weak D call: TRBD1 (5 bases). Germline V lookup: CDR1 SGHTA, CDR2 FQGNSA. Between the trimmed V and J ends, which lost 2 bases and 2 bases, there was a span of 13 bases. CDR3 length: 16 residues. The CDR3 nucleotides are TGTGCCAGCAGCTTATTCCGGGGGGATGGCAATCAGCCCCAGCATTTT. Protein: CASSLFRGDGNQPQHF.

The CDR3 here is CASSSGSDLPLAEAFF. The CDR3 DNA reads as TGTGCCAGCAGCTCAGGTTCAGATCTGCCTTTGGCTGAAGCTTTCTTT. This chain joins TRBV7-2 and TRBJ1-1; D unclear. The germline V gene encodes CDR1 SGHTA and CDR2 FQGNSA. V was cut by 4 bases and J by 6 bases, with 21 bases left in between. CDR3 length equals 16 residues.

CDR3 residues: CASSLPRGGAFF. CDR3 in DNA: TGTGCCAGCAGTCTTCCACGGGGGGGAGCTTTCTTT. This chain uses TRBV6-7 with TRBJ1-1, with D possibly TRBD1 on 5 matching bases. TRBV6-7 falls under the ORF class, with uncertain function. The CDR3 has 12 amino acids. Deletions cut 5 bases from V and 10 bases from J, with 14 bases between.

The V call is TRBV11-2, the J call TRBJ2-5; 7 nucleotides match TRBD1. CDR1 is SGHAT, CDR2 FQNNGV, per germline. The CDR3 covers 12 residues. V was clipped by 4 bases and J by 11 bases; unmatched bases: 7. CDR3 protein: CASSYHLGQQYF. The DNA for the CDR3 is TGTGCCAGCAGCTACCATTTGGGACAGCAGTACTTC.

The V call is TRBV5-4, the J call TRBJ1-2, with 9 bases aligning to TRBD1. The CDR3 totals 14 residues. Looked up from germline, CDR1 is SGHNT and CDR2 is YYREEE (reference sequence). V gave up 3 bases and J gave up 8 bases; unmatched junction bases: 8. The CDR3 reads CASSSNRGPRGYTF. CDR3 DNA: TGTGCCAGCAGCTCGAACAGGGGGCCTCGGGGCTACACCTTC.

The V call is TRBV29-1, the J call TRBJ1-1; TRBD1 is a possible D gene (5 bases). Germline V gene sequence: CDR1 SQVTM, CDR2 ANQGSEA. Trimming removed 4 bases from V and 1 base from J, with 10 bases in between. This CDR3 contains 13 residues. CDR3 residues: CSVVDRWNTEAFF. CDR3 nucleotide sequence: TGCAGCGTTGTTGACAGATGGAACACTGAAGCTTTCTTT.

The rearrangement links TRBV6-1 to TRBJ1-4; 8 bases are shared with TRBD1. Looked up from germline, CDR1 is MNHNS and CDR2 is SASEGT. The length of the CDR3 is 15 residues. V lost 2 bases and J lost 7; bases outside the gene matches: 6. CDR3 DNA sequence: TGTGCCAGCAGTGAACTTACAGGGGGTTCTGAAAAACTGTTTTTT. This encodes CASSELTGGSEKLFF.

V usage is TRBV7-9 and J usage is TRBJ2-7, with a weak D call TRBD2 (6 bases). The CDR3 extends over 12 amino acids. CDR1 SEHNR and CDR2 FQNEAQ come from the germline V gene (reference sequence). Trimming pared 9 bases from V and 4 bases from J, leaving 13 bases between. The DNA of the CDR3 is TGTGCCAGGTGGGGGGAAAGGTACGAGCAGTACTTC. Residues: CARWGERYEQYF. The whole variable domain, filled in from reference TRBV7-9 and TRBJ2-7, reads DTGVSQNPRHKITKRGQNVTFRCDPISEHNRLYWYRQTLGQGPEFLTYFQNEAQLEKSRLLSDRFSAERPKGSFSTLEIQRTEQGDSAMYLCARWGERYEQYFGPGTRLTVT.

The J gene is TRBJ2-2, the V gene TRBV4-1, with TRBD2 identical over 9 bases. The CDR3 is made up of 18 amino acids. V lost 1 base, J lost 7 bases, and 13 bases stayed unmatched. Germline V CDR1 and CDR2: MGHRA, YSYEKL. The CDR3 DNA reads as TGCGCCAGCAGCCAAGGCGGGGGGGCGGGAGTATCGGTCGGGGAGCTGTTTTTT. This translates into CASSQGGGAGVSVGELFF.

V is TRBV7-8 and J is TRBJ1-1; D gene ambiguous. Looked up from germline, CDR1 is SGHVS and CDR2 is FQNEAQ. This CDR3 spans 14 amino acids. V dropped 0 bases and J dropped 2 bases, with 7 bases sitting between them. CDR3 bases: TGTGCCAGCAGCTTAGCGGGGAGAAACACTGAAGCTTTCTTT. This codes for CASSLAGRNTEAFF.

V and J are TRBV4-1 and TRBJ1-5; D not resolved. Trimming removed 0 bases at V and 0 bases at J, with 15 bases between. The CDR3 contains 18 residues. Germline loops: CDR1 MGHRA, CDR2 YSYEKL. For the CDR3, the DNA is TGCGCCAGCAGCCAAGATCTTTTGCGGAGTTATAGCAATCAGCCCCAGCATTTT. Protein: CASSQDLLRSYSNQPQHF.

V usage is TRBV5-1 and J usage is TRBJ1-6, with D maybe TRBD1 (6 bases). V was pared by 0 bases and J by 5 bases, with 9 bases between. Germline CDR1 reads SGHRS; CDR2 reads YFSETQ. This CDR3 has 15 amino acids. This CDR3 reads CASSLGQVDNSPLHF. DNA of the CDR3: TGCGCCAGCAGCTTGGGACAGGTTGATAATTCACCCCTCCACTTT.

This clone has just one count. The J gene is TRBJ1-1, the V gene TRBV15; the D gene is possibly TRBD1 (6 bases). This CDR3 is built from 15 residues. The germline gives CDR1 LNHNV, CDR2 YYDKDF (reference sequence). The V end lost 3 bases, the J end lost 2 bases, and 13 bases lay between the germline ends. The chain's CDR3 is CATSSRRGTNTEAFF. CDR3 sequence (DNA): TGTGCCACCAGCAGCCGCAGGGGAACCAACACTGAAGCTTTCTTT.

The chain recombines TRBV27 with TRBJ1-2, with TRBD1 identical over 7 bases. Germline values: CDR1 MNHEY, CDR2 SMNVEV (reference sequence). This CDR3 contains 14 residues. V lost 2 bases to trimming and J lost 4 bases; unmatched junction nucleotides: 4. Here the CDR3 reads CASSLATGSYGYTF. As DNA, the CDR3 is TGTGCCAGCAGTTTAGCGACAGGGTCCTATGGCTACACCTTC.

The chain combines TRBV6-4 with TRBJ2-1, with D tentatively TRBD1 (6 bases). V shed 5 bases and J shed 6 bases, with 20 bases lying between them. This CDR3 spans 16 amino acids. The germline CDR1 and CDR2 sequences are MRHNA and SNTAGT. CDR3: CASSLNKLTGFNEQFF. CDR3 bases: TGTGCCAGCAGTCTAAATAAACTTACAGGGTTCAATGAGCAGTTCTTC.

V is TRBV20-1 and J is TRBJ2-3; 12 bases align to TRBD2. Germline assignment: CDR1 DFQATT and CDR2 SNEGSKA (reference sequence). The CDR3 runs 16 residues. With V trimmed by 6 bases and J by 4 bases, 11 bases remained unmatched. The CDR3 region is CSASKPTSGSSDTQYF. The CDR3 region has the DNA TGCAGTGCCAGTAAACCGACTAGCGGGAGCTCAGATACGCAGTATTTT.

The chain couples TRBV28 to TRBJ1-6; 10 nucleotides align to TRBD1. The germline gives CDR1 MDHEN, CDR2 SYDVKM. Trimming removed 6 bases from V and 10 bases from J; junction bases left unmatched: 9. The CDR3 is 15 residues long. Here the CDR3 reads CASRPGTGDGSPLHF. The DNA of the CDR3 is TGTGCCAGCAGGCCCGGGACAGGGGACGGCTCACCCCTCCACTTT.

The J gene is TRBJ1-1, the V gene TRBV4-2, with D possibly matching TRBD1 (6 bases). This CDR3 has 15 amino acids. Trimming shortened V by 3 bases and J by 5 bases, and 16 bases separated the two germline ends. Germline loops: CDR1 LGHNA, CDR2 YNFKEQ. The CDR3 sequence: CASSQADRSVTEAFF. The CDR3 DNA follows: TGTGCCAGCAGCCAGGCTGACAGGTCGGTTACTGAAGCTTTCTTT.

V usage is TRBV10-3 and J usage is TRBJ2-7, with TRBD1 matching 7 bases. This CDR3 comprises 14 residues. V lost 3 bases, J lost 3 bases, and 5 bases stayed unmatched. Germline V gene sequence: CDR1 ENHRY, CDR2 SYGVKD. The CDR3 DNA sequence: TGTGCCATCAGTGACCGGGACAGAGTCTACGAGCAGTACTTC. Translated: CAISDRDRVYEQYF.

V usage is TRBV3-1 (or the pseudogene TRBV3-2) and J usage is TRBJ1-5, with D tentatively TRBD1 (6 bases). Per the germline V gene, CDR1 is LGHDT and CDR2 is YNNKEL (reference sequence). The ends were cut back, 3 bases at V and 5 bases at J, with 8 bases in the middle. This CDR3 has 13 amino acids. The CDR3 sequence: CASSHKGDQPQHF. CDR3 bases: TGTGCCAGCAGCCACAAGGGGGATCAGCCCCAGCATTTT.

The V and J genes are TRBV10-3 and TRBJ2-7, with 7 bases fitting TRBD2. CDR1 is ENHRY, CDR2 SYGVKD, per germline. CDR3 size: 14 residues. The J segment lost 5 bases and the V segment lost 0 bases, leaving 4 bases of the junction unmatched. CDR3 DNA: TGTGCCATCAGTGAGTCGGTGGGGGGGAACGAGCAGTACTTC. It specifies CAISESVGGNEQYF.